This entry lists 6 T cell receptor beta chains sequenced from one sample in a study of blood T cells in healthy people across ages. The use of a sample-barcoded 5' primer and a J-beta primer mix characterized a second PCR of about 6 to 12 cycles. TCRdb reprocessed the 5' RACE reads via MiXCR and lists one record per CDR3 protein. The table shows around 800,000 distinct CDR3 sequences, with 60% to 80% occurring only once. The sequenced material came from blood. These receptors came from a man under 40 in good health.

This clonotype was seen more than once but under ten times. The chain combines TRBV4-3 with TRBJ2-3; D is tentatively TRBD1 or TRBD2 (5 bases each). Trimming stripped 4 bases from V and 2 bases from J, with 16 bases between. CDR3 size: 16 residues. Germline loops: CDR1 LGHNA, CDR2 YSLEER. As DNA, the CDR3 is TGCGCCAGCAGCCCCTACAAGTACGGGACCACAGATACGCAGTATTTT. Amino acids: CASSPYKYGTTDTQYF.

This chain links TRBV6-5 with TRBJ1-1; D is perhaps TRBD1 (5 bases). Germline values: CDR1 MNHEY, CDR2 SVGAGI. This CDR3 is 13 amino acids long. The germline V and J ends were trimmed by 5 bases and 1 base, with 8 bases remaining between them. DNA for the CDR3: TGTGCCAGCAGTACGGGGCGGAACACTGAAGCTTTCTTT. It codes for CASSTGRNTEAFF.

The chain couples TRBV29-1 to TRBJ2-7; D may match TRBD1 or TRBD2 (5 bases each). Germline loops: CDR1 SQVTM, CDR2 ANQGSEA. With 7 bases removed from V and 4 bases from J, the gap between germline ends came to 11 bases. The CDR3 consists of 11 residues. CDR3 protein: CSAIWGYEQYF. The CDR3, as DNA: TGCAGCGCAATTTGGGGGTACGAGCAGTACTTC.

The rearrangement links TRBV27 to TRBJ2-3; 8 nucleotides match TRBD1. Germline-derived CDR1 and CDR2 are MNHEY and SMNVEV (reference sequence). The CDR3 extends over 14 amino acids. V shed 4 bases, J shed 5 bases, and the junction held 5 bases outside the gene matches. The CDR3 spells CASSYPGGVDTQYF. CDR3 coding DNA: TGTGCCAGCAGTTACCCAGGGGGCGTAGATACGCAGTATTTT.

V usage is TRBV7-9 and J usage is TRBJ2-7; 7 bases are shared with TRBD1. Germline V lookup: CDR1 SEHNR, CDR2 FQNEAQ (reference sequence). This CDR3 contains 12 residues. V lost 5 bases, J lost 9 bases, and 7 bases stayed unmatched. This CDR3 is CASSLTGAVQYF. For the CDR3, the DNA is TGTGCCAGCAGCCTAACAGGGGCCGTGCAGTACTTC.

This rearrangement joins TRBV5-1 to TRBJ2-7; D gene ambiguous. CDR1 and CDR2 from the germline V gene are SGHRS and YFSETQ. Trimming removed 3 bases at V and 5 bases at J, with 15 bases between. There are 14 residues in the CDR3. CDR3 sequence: CASSSEPLVDEQYF. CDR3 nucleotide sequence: TGCGCCAGCAGCTCCGAACCTCTAGTGGACGAGCAGTACTTC.